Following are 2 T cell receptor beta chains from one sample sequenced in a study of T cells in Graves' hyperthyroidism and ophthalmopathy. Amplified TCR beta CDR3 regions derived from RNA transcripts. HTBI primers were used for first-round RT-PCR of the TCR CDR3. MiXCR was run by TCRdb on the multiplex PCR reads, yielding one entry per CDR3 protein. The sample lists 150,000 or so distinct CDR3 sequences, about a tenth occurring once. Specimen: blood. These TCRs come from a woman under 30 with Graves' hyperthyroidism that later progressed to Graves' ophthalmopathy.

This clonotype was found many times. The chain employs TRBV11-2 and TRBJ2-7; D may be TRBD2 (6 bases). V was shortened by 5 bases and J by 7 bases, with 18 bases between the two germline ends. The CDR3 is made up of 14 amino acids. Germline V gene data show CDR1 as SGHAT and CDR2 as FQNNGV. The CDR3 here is CASSLRRGLGEQYF. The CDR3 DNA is TGTGCCAGCAGCCTACGGAGGGGCCTTGGAGAGCAGTACTTC.

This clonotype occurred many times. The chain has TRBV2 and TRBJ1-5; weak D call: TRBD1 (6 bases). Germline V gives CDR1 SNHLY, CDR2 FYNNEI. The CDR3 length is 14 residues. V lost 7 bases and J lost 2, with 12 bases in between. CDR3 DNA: TGTGCCAGCACAGGGGTCGGGGGCAATCAGCCCCAGCATTTT. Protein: CASTGVGGNQPQHF.